This entry is about one T cell receptor (beta chain). Its antigen is not identified. Subsequent to less than eleven days of culture, CD4+ T cells were isolated. Negative nucleocapsid antibody tests before and after vaccination confirmed no previous SARS-CoV-2 infection. IL-2 medium was substituted for half the medium on days 3 and 7. This CDR3 is 14 amino acids long. From germline, CDR1 is MDHEN and CDR2 SYDVKM. The V and J ends lost 3 bases and 9 bases respectively, with 17 bases between them. Profiling relied on immunoSEQ multiplex PCR, and the TCRdb table lists in-frame clones only, not all of them. The table includes 50,000 or so clones, 50% to 80% detected once. This specimen comes from a study of vaccination effects on CD4 cells after COVID-19. Whole-study context: After expansion with viral peptide pools in the ViraFEST assay, antigen-specific CD4+ T cells were sequenced.

This material consisted of CD4+ T cells from PBMCs cultured without peptide, taken before COVID-19 vaccination. The chain uses TRBV28 and TRBJ1-1; D perhaps matches TRBD1 (6 bases). The sequence was collected from a human donor who received a COVID-19 vaccine. CDR3 DNA: TGTGCCAGCAGTTTCCTAGGGGGGGATTACAAAGCTTTCTTT. This encodes CASSFLGGDYKAFF.